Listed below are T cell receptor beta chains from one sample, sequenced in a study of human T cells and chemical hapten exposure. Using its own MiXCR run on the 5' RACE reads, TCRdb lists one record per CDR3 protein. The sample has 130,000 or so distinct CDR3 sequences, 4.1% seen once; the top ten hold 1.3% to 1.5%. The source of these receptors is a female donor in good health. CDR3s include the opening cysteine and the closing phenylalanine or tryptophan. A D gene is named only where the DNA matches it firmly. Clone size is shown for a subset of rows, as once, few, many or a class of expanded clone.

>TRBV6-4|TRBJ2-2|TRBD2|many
CASSPGLEGPGELFF
TGTGCCAGCAGCCCGGGACTAGAAGGACCCGGGGAGCTGTTTTTT
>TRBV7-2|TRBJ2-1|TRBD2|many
CASSLGTSSYNEQFF
TGTGCCAGCAGCTTGGGGACTAGCTCCTACAATGAGCAGTTCTTC
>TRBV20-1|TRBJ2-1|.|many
CSARNIEASSFDNEQFF
TGCAGTGCTAGAAACATCGAGGCTAGCTCGTTTGACAATGAGCAGTTCTTC
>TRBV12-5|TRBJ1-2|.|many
CASALSASNYGYTF
TGTGCTAGTGCCCTAAGCGCGTCTAACTATGGCTACACCTTC
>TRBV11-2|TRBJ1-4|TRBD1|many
CASSLVGDSYEKLFF
TGTGCCAGCAGCTTAGTGGGGGACAGTTATGAAAAACTGTTTTTT
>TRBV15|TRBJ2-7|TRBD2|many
CATSRGGYGMVAYEQYF
TGTGCCACCAGCAGGGGGGGGTACGGAATGGTCGCCTACGAGCAGTACTTC
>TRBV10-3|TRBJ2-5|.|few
CAISGGGRGGRRETQYF
TGTGCCATCAGTGGAGGGGGGCGCGGAGGGCGCCGAGAGACCCAGTACTTC
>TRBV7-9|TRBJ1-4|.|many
CASSLGDATNEKLFF
TGTGCCAGCAGCTTAGGGGATGCAACTAATGAAAAACTGTTTTTT
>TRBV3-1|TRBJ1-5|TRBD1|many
CASSQSQGVVVGQPQHF
TGTGCCAGCAGCCAAAGCCAGGGGGTAGTCGTCGGTCAGCCCCAGCATTTT
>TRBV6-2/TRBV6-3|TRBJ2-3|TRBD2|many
CASSILAGAGTDTQYF
TGTGCCAGCAGCATTCTAGCGGGGGCAGGGACAGATACGCAGTATTTT
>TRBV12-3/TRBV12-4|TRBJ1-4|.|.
CASSLSFTGGEEKLFF
TGTGCCAGCAGTCTCTCGTTCACAGGAGGGGAAGAAAAACTGTTTTTT
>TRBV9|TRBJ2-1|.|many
CASSVEVGFEQFF
TGTGCCAGCAGCGTAGAGGTAGGGTTTGAACAGTTCTTC
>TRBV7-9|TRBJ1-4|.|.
CASSIPVSTAVEKLFF
TGTGCCAGCAGCATACCGGTCTCGACAGCCGTAGAAAAACTGTTTTTT
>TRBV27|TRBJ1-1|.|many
CASSPPGAVSGVGTEAFF
TGTGCCAGCAGTCCCCCGGGGGCGGTGTCGGGGGTAGGAACTGAAGCTTTCTTT